This T cell receptor beta chain stems from a study of T cell responses to AZD1222 COVID-19 vaccine. The study, taken as a whole, reports: Sampling that yielded the repertoires occurred only after the peak T cell response.

Method: immunoSEQ multiplex PCR; TCRdb's copy keeps in-frame clones and lacks some. The sample lists 120,000 or so clones, roughly 90% occurring once. Germline V gene sequence: CDR1 DFQATT, CDR2 SNEGSKA (reference sequence). CDR3 length: 11 residues. Trimming pared 5 bases from V and 1 base from J, leaving 5 bases between. About this clone: Its target is unknown. Other DNA sequences in this specimen translate into the identical CDR3.

The sequencing used peripheral blood, collected on day 0 of AZD1222 vaccination. The chain has TRBV20-1 and TRBJ1-1; no clear D gene. The receptor was isolated from an adult in good health. CDR3 loop: CSASRNTEAFF. The CDR3 DNA sequence: TGCAGTGCTTCGAGGAACACTGAAGCTTTCTTT.